This passage covers 21 T cell receptor beta chains from one sample sequenced in a study of cytomegalovirus exposure and HLA in healthy donors (dated by TCRdb to about 2017). The receptor library was made with the immunoSEQ multiplex PCR assay. A mixture of 60 forward primers for TCR Vbeta segments and 13 reverse primers for TCR Jbeta segments was used in the multiplex PCR. As stored in TCRdb, this immuneACCESS dataset retains in-frame rearrangements with V and J assigned. A fraction of the clones does not appear; measured against another copy, unresolved V genes explain less than half of the discrepancy, and the remainder lacks a known reason. For this sample there are more than 95,000 clones; 79% appear just once. The top ten hold 4% of the sample. The sample was PBMCs. All receptors derive from a man aged 50-60 years in good health and CMV-seropositive.

The rearrangement links TRBV7-2 to TRBJ2-1, with 7 positions matching TRBD2. V dropped 5 bases and J dropped 6; count of bases not matched to a gene: 7. The length of the CDR3 is 14 residues. The V gene's germline CDR1 is SGHTA and CDR2 FQGNSA. The CDR3 protein is CASSRTRTGNEQFF. The CDR3 nucleotides read TGTGCCAGCAGCCGGACTAGAACCGGCAATGAGCAGTTCTTC.

On this clone: The identical CDR3 is also encoded by other nucleotide sequences in the sample. The J gene is TRBJ2-5, the V gene TRBV7-9, with 10 bases matching TRBD1. The CDR3 length is 13 residues. Germline loops: CDR1 SEHNR, CDR2 FQNEAQ (reference sequence). Unmatched junction bases numbered 0, after V lost 5 bases and J lost 3 bases. The CDR3 bases are TGTGCCAGCAGCGGACAGGGGGAAGAGACCCAGTACTTC. This codes for CASSGQGEETQYF.

The chain combines TRBV5-1 with TRBJ2-2, with D possibly being TRBD1 (6 bases). The CDR3 length is 15 residues. Germline loops: CDR1 SGHRS, CDR2 YFSETQ. With 3 bases removed from V and 0 bases from J, the gap between germline ends came to 9 bases. DNA of the CDR3: TGCGCCAGCAGCTGGGGGACACCGAACACCGGGGAGCTGTTTTTT. This encodes CASSWGTPNTGELFF.

This clone appeared a few times. This chain connects TRBV25-1 to TRBJ2-1, with TRBD2 identical over 9 bases. Germline CDR1 MGHDK, CDR2 SYGVNS. The CDR3 is 15 amino acids. With V trimmed by 4 bases and J by 4 bases, 5 bases remained unmatched. The CDR3 nucleotides are TGTGCCAGCAGTGGTGGAGCGGGAGGATACAATGAGCAGTTCTTC. This encodes CASSGGAGGYNEQFF. The whole variable domain, filled in from reference TRBV25-1 and TRBJ2-1, reads EADIYQTPRYLVIGTGKKITLECSQTMGHDKMYWYQQDPGMELHLIHYSYGVNSTEKGDLSSESTVSRIRTEHFPLTLESARPSHTSQYLCASSGGAGGYNEQFFGPGTRLTVL.

The genes are TRBV11-2 and TRBJ2-5, with 10 bases matching TRBD2. Germline V gene lookup returns CDR1 SGHAT and CDR2 FQNNGV. The trim removed 5 bases at V and 6 bases at J, leaving 9 bases unmatched. The CDR3 totals 15 residues. CDR3 loop: CASSLPTSGLQTQYF. In DNA, the CDR3 is TGTGCCAGCAGCCTACCGACTAGCGGGTTGCAGACCCAGTACTTC.

V is TRBV18 and J is TRBJ2-7, with a tentative D call TRBD2 (5 bases). Germline assignment: CDR1 KGHSH and CDR2 LQKENI. The CDR3 covers 14 residues. Trimming removed 4 bases from V and 6 bases from J, with 16 bases in between. CDR3 in DNA: TGTGCCAGCTCACAATCCTCTCCGGGGTTCGAGCAGTACTTC. Translation gives CASSQSSPGFEQYF.

Of note for this clone: The junction shows a germline mismatch at one end, possibly a read error. The chain joins TRBV14 to TRBJ2-3, with D unclear. This CDR3 is 14 amino acids long. Germline V lookup: CDR1 SGHDN, CDR2 FVKESK. CDR3 bases: TGTGCCAGCAGCCAAGATCTTCGTACAGCTACGCAGTATTTT. Its protein product is CASSQDLRTATQYF.

This clone was counted a single time. The chain is built from TRBV6-1 and TRBJ1-5; D unresolved. Germline V gives CDR1 MNHNS, CDR2 SASEGT. The ends were cut back, 2 bases at V and 7 bases at J, with 9 bases in the middle. CDR3 length: 13 residues. The CDR3, as DNA: TGTGCCAGCAGTGAATTGAGCGGGCAGCCCCAGCATTTT. Its protein is CASSELSGQPQHF.

This chain links TRBV7-2 with TRBJ2-5; 12 bases are a match to TRBD2. Germline-derived CDR1 and CDR2 are SGHTA and FQGNSA. J gave up 5 bases and V 5 bases, and 12 bases lay outside the gene matches. The CDR3 has 17 amino acids. The CDR3 nucleotides read TGTGCCAGCAGCCCCCGCGGACTAGCGGGATCAGATGAGACCCAGTACTTC. Encoded protein: CASSPRGLAGSDETQYF.

The V call is TRBV6-5, the J call TRBJ1-5, with a tentative D call TRBD1 (6 bases). V was clipped by 4 bases and J by 3 bases, with 13 bases between them. CDR1 and CDR2 (germline): MNHEY, SVGAGI. The CDR3 is made up of 15 amino acids. The CDR3 DNA is TGTGCCAGCAGTTCCTCGGACAGCTTCAATCAGCCCCAGCATTTT. Translating it yields CASSSSDSFNQPQHF.

This sequence joins TRBV21-1 and TRBJ2-5; no check of the table's D call, TRBD2, against the DNA was made. TRBV21-1 is a known pseudogene. The CDR3 consists of 16 residues. The CDR3 sequence: CASSKGGLGEQETQYF. The CDR3 DNA is TGTGCCAGCAGCAAAGGAGGGCTGGGAGAACAAGAGACCCAGTACTTC.

CDR3 sequence (DNA): TGCGCCAGCAGCTTGGGACTAGGAACCGGGGAGCTGTTTTTT. As protein: CASSLGLGTGELFF. The chain carries TRBV5-1 and TRBJ2-2, with TRBD2 as a possible D gene (6 bases). The CDR3 sequence is 14 residues long. Germline V lookup: CDR1 SGHRS, CDR2 YFSETQ. Trimming left V 0 bases short and J 5 bases short, with 8 bases between.

The V and J genes are TRBV28 and TRBJ1-1; TRBD1 agrees at 7 bases. V dropped 7 bases and J dropped 1; count of bases not matched to a gene: 6. CDR3 size: 14 residues. CDR1 and CDR2 (germline): MDHEN, SYDVKM. CDR3 loop: CASITGTANTEAFF. The CDR3, as DNA: TGTGCCAGCATTACCGGGACAGCGAACACTGAAGCTTTCTTT.

The rearrangement joins TRBV27 to TRBJ2-2; 7 bases are a match to TRBD2. Germline V gene lookup returns CDR1 MNHEY and CDR2 SMNVEV (reference sequence). The CDR3 covers 18 residues. J lost 0 bases, V lost 7 bases, and 14 bases had no gene match. In DNA form, the CDR3 reads TGTGCCAGCACCCTCCTGGGGCTTAGCGGGCCGAACACCGGGGAGCTGTTTTTT. Protein: CASTLLGLSGPNTGELFF.

About this clone itself: A read error may account for a junction end that differs from germline. V gene TRBV9 combines with J gene TRBJ1-1, with TRBD1 matching over 8 bases. The CDR3 spans 14 residues. Germline values: CDR1 SGDLS, CDR2 YYNGEE. In nucleotides, the CDR3 is TGTGCCAGCAGCGTAGCTTCACAGGGGGGACTACAGCTCTTT. The encoded protein is CASSVASQGGLQLF.

The rearrangement uses TRBV6-4 and TRBJ2-1; TRBD2 agrees at 12 bases. V shed 0 bases and J 6 bases; nucleotides not matched to a gene: 3. The length of the CDR3 is 16 residues. Germline values: CDR1 MRHNA, CDR2 SNTAGT. CDR3 region: CASSDSLAGGSNEQFF. For the CDR3, the DNA is TGTGCCAGCAGTGACTCCCTAGCGGGAGGGAGCAATGAGCAGTTCTTC.

The chain carries TRBV9 and TRBJ1-2, with D possibly being TRBD1 (6 bases). V lost 2 bases, J lost 4 bases, and 18 bases lay in between. The CDR3 sequence is 16 residues long. CDR1 SGDLS and CDR2 YYNGEE come from the germline V gene. Written as DNA, the CDR3 is TGTGCCAGCAGCGTCGGAGTAGTGCCAGGGGTCTATGGCTACACCTTC. Amino acids: CASSVGVVPGVYGYTF. The whole variable domain, filled in from reference TRBV9 and TRBJ1-2, reads DSGVTQTPKHLITATGQRVTLRCSPRSGDLSVYWYQQSLDQGLQFLIQYYNGEERAKGNILERFSAQQFPDLHSELNLSSLELGDSALYFCASSVGVVPGVYGYTFGSGTRLTVV.

The chain uses TRBV2 and TRBJ2-7; D is perhaps TRBD1 (5 bases). Trimming shortened V by 3 bases and J by 5 bases, and 11 bases separated the two germline ends. CDR3 length equals 13 residues. The germline V gene encodes CDR1 SNHLY and CDR2 FYNNEI. The CDR3 DNA reads as TGTGCCAGCAGTGAGGGCAGGGCGGACGAGCAGTACTTC. Its protein product is CASSEGRADEQYF.

The chain combines TRBV6-1 with TRBJ2-3, with TRBD1 identical over 10 bases. J lost 3 bases, V lost 4 bases, and 4 bases had no gene match. The CDR3 consists of 15 residues. CDR1 and CDR2 (germline): MNHNS, SASEGT. This CDR3 is CASSVRTGGTDTQYF. The CDR3 DNA follows: TGTGCCAGCAGTGTTCGGACAGGGGGTACAGATACGCAGTATTTT.

The chain's CDR3 is CASSKQGALGNTIYF. In nucleotides, the CDR3 is TGTGCCAGCAGTAAGCAGGGGGCGCTTGGAAACACCATATATTTT. The chain links TRBV27 to TRBJ1-3, with 8 bases identical to TRBD1. J lost 3 bases, V lost 5 bases, and 6 bases had no gene match. This CDR3 is built from 15 residues. The germline gives CDR1 MNHEY, CDR2 SMNVEV (reference sequence).

The genes are TRBV15 and TRBJ2-7; 9 bases map to TRBD1. This CDR3 has 15 amino acids. V lost 5 bases, J lost 6 bases, and 11 bases stayed unmatched. The germline CDR1 and CDR2 sequences are LNHNV and YYDKDF (reference sequence). CDR3 loop: CATSFPGTGSSEQYF. In DNA form, the CDR3 reads TGTGCCACCAGCTTCCCCGGGACAGGGTCATCCGAGCAGTACTTC.